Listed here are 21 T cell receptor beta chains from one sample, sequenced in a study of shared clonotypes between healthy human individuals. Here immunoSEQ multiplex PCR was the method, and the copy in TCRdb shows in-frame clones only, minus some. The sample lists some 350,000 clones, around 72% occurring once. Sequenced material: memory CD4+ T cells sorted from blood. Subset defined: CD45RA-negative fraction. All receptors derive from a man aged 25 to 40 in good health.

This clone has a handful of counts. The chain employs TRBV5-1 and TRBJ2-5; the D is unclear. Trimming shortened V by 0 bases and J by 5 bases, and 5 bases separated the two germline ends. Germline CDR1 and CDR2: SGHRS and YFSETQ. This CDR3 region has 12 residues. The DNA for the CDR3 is TGCGCCAGCAGCTTGGATATTGAGACCCAGTACTTC. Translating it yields CASSLDIETQYF.

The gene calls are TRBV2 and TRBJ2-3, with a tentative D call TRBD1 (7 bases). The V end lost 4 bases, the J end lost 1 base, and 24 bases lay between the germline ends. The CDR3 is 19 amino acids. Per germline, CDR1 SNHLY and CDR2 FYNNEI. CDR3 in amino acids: CASSAPTGYGREGTDTQYF. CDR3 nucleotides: TGTGCCAGCAGTGCCCCGACAGGGTACGGGAGAGAGGGCACAGATACGCAGTATTTT.

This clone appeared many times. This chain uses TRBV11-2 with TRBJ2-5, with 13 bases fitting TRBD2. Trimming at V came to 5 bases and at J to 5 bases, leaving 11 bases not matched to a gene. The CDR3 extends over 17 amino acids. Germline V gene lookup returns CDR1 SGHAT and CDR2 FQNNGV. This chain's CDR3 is CASSPRTSGRVLETQYF. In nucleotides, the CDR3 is TGTGCCAGCAGCCCGCGGACTAGCGGGAGAGTACTGGAGACCCAGTACTTC.

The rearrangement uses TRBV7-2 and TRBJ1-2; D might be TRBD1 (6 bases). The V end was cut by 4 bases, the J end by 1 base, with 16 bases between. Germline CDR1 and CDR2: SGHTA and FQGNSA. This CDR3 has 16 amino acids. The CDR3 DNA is TGTGCCAGCAGCTCTACAGGGCCGGGGGGTAACTATGGCTACACCTTC. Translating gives CASSSTGPGGNYGYTF.

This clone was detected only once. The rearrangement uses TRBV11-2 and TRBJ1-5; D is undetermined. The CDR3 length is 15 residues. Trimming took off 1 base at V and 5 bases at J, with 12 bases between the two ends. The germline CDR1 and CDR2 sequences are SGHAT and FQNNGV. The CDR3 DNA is TGTGCCAGCAGCTTAGGCGTACAGTCCTATCAGCCCCAGCATTTT. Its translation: CASSLGVQSYQPQHF.

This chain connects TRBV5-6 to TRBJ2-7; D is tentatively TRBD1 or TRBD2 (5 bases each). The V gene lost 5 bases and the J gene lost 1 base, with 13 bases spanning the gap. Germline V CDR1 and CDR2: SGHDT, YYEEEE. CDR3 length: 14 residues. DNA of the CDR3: TGTGCCAGCAGATCATGGGGGAAATCCTACGAGCAGTACTTC. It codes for CASRSWGKSYEQYF.

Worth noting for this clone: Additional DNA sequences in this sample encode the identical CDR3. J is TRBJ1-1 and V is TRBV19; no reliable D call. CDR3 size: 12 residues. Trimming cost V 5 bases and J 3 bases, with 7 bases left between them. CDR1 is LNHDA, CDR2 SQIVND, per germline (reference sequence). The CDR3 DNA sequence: TGTGCCAGTAGTCTTATGGACACTGAAGCTTTCTTT. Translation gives CASSLMDTEAFF.

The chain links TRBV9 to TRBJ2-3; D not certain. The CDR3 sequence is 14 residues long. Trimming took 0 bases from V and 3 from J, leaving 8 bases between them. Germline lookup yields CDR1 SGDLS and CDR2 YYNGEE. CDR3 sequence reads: CASSVGIVTDTQYF. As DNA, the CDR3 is TGTGCCAGCAGCGTAGGGATAGTTACAGATACGCAGTATTTT.

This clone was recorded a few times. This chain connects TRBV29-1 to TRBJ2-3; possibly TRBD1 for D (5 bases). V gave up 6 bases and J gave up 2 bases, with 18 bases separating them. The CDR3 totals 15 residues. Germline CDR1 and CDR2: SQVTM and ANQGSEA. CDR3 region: CSVPKTATFTDTQYF. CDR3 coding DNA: TGCAGCGTCCCCAAGACAGCCACCTTCACAGATACGCAGTATTTT.

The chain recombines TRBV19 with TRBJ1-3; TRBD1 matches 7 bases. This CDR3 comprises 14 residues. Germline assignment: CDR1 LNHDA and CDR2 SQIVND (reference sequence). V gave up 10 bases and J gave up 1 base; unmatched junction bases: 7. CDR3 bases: TGTGCCACTCGGGACAGATTTTCTGGAAACACCATATATTTT. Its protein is CATRDRFSGNTIYF.

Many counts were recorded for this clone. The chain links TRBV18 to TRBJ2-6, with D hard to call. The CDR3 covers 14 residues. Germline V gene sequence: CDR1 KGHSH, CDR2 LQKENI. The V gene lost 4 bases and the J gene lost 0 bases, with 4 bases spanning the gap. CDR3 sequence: CASSRPSGANVLTF. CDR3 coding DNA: TGTGCCAGCTCACGGCCCTCTGGGGCCAACGTCCTGACTTTC.

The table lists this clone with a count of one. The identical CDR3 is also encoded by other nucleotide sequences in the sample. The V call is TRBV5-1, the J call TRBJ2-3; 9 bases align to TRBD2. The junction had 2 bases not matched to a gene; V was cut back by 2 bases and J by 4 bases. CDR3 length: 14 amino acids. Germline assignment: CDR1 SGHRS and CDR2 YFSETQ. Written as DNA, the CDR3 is TGCGCCAGCAGCTTATTAGCGGGAGCAGATACGCAGTATTTT. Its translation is CASSLLAGADTQYF. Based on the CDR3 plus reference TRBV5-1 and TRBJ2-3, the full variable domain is KAGVTQTPRYLIKTRGQQVTLSCSPISGHRSVSWYQQTPGQGLQFLFEYFSETQRNKGNFPGRFSGRQFSNSRSEMNVSTLELGDSALYLCASSLLAGADTQYFGPGTRLTVL.

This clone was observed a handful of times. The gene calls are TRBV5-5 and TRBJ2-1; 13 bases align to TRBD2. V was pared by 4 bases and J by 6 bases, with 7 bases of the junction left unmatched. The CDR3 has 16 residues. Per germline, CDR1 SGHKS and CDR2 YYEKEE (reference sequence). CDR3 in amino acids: CASSRLTSGRFNEQFF. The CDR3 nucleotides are TGTGCCAGCAGCCGTCTGACTAGCGGGAGGTTCAATGAGCAGTTCTTC.

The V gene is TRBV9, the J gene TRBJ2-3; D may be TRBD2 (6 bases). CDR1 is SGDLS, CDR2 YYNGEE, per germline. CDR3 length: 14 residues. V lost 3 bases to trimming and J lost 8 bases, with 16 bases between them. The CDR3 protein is CASSEMTSAGTQYF. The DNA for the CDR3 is TGTGCCAGCAGCGAGATGACTAGTGCAGGTACGCAGTATTTT.

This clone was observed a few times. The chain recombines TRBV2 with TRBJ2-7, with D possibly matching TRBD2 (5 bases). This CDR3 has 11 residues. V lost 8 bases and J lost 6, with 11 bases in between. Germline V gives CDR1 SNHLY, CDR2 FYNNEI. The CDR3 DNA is TGTGCCAGCCAGGAGGATTTCGAGCAGTACTTC. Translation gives CASQEDFEQYF.

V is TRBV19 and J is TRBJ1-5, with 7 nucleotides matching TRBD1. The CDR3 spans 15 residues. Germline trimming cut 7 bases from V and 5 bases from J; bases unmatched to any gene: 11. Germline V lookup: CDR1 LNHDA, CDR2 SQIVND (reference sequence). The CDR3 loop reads CASNIRGTADQPQHF. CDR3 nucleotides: TGTGCCAGTAATATCAGGGGGACGGCTGATCAGCCCCAGCATTTT. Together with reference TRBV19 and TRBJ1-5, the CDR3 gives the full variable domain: DGGITQSPKYLFRKEGQNVTLSCEQNLNHDAMYWYRQDPGQGLRLIYYSQIVNDFQKGDIAEGYSVSREKKESFPLTVTSAQKNPTAFYLCASNIRGTADQPQHFGDGTRLSIL.

The CDR3 sequence is CASSATGGANTIYF. In DNA, the CDR3 is TGCGCCAGCAGCGCGACAGGGGGCGCAAACACCATATATTTT. This chain connects TRBV4-1 to TRBJ1-3, with 10 bases fitting TRBD1. Germline V gene data show CDR1 as MGHRA and CDR2 as YSYEKL. With 5 bases clipped from V and 6 bases from J, the junction kept 4 bases outside the gene matches. This CDR3 comprises 14 residues.

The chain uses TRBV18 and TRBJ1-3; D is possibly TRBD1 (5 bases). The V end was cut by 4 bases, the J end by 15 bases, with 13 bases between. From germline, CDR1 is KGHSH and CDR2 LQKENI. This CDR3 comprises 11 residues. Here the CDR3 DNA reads TGTGCCAGCTCACGGGACGGCGGTCAATATTTT. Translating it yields CASSRDGGQYF.

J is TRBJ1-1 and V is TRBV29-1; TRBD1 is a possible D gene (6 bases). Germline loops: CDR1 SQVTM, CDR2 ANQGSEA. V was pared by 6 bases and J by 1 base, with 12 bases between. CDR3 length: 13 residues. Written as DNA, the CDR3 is TGCAGCGTGGCACTACAGGGGAACACTGAAGCTTTCTTT. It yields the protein CSVALQGNTEAFF.

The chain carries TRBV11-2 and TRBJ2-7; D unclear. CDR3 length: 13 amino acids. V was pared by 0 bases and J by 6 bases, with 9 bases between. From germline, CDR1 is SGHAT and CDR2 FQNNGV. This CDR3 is CASSLDQKVEQYF. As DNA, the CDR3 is TGTGCCAGCAGCTTAGATCAAAAAGTCGAGCAGTACTTC.

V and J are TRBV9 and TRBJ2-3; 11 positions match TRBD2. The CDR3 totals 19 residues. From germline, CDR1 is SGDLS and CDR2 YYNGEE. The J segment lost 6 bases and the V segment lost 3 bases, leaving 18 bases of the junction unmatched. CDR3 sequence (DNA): TGTGCCAGCAGCGAGGGGACGGGGAAAGGTAGCGGGAGGGAGGATACGCAGTATTTT. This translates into CASSEGTGKGSGREDTQYF.